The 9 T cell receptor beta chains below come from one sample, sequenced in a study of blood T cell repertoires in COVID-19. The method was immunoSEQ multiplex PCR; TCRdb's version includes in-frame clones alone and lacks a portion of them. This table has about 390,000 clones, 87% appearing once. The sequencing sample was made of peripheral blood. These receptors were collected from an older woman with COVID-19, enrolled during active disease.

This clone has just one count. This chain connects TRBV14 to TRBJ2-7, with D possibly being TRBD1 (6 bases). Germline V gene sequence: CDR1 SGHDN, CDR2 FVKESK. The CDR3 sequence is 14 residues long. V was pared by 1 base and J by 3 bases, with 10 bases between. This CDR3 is CASSQAGVIYEQYF. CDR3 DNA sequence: TGTGCCAGCAGCCAAGCAGGGGTAATCTACGAGCAGTACTTC.

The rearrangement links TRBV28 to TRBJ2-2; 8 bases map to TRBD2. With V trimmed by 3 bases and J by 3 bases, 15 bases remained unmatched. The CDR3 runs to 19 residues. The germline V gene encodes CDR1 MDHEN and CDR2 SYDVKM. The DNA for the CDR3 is TGTGCCAGCAGTTTCCGCCCCCCCGGGAGGGGAGGTGACACCGGGGAGCTGTTTTTT. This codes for CASSFRPPGRGGDTGELFF.

CDR3 coding DNA: TGCAGCGTTCTTGAGGGTTTAGGGTCACCCCTCCACTTT. Encoded protein: CSVLEGLGSPLHF. This chain connects TRBV29-1 to TRBJ1-6; no definite D call. Germline lookup yields CDR1 SQVTM and CDR2 ANQGSEA. Deletions cut 5 bases from V and 10 bases from J, with 15 bases between. The CDR3 is made up of 13 amino acids.

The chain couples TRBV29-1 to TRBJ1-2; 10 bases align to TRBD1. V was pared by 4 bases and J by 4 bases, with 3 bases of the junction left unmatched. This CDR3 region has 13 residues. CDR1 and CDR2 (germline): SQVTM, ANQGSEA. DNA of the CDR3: TGCAGCGTTGGAGGACAGGGGGTCTATGGCTACACCTTC. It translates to CSVGGQGVYGYTF.

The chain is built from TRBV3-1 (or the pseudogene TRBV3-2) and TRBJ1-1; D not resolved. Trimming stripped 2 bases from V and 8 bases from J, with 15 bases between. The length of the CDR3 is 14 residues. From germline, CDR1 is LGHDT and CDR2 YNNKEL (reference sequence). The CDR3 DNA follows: TGTGCCAGCAGCCAACAGCTCGGCGGAGACGAAGCTTTCTTT. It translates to CASSQQLGGDEAFF.

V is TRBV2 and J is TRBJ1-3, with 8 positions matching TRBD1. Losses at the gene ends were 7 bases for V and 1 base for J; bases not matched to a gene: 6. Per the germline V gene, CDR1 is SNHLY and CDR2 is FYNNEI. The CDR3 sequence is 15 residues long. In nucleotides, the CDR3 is TGTGCCAGCAACACAGGGGGTAGTTCTGGAAACACCATATATTTT. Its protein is CASNTGGSSGNTIYF.

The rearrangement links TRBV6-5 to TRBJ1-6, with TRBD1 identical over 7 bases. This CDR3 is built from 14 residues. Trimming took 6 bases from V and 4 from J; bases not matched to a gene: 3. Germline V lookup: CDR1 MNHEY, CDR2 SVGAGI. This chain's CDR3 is CASSGTDYNSPLHF. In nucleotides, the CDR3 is TGTGCCAGCAGCGGGACAGATTATAATTCACCCCTCCACTTT.

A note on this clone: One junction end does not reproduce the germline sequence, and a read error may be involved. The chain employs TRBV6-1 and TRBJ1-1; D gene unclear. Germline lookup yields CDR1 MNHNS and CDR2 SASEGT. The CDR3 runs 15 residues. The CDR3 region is CASSKAPTLNTEAFF. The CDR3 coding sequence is TGTGCCAGCAGTAAAGCCCCCACATTGAACACTGAAGCTTTCTTT.

The CDR3 sequence is CASSIHRTSGGYGYTF. For the CDR3, the DNA is TGTGCCAGTAGTATACATCGGACATCGGGGGGCTATGGCTACACCTTC. This chain uses TRBV19 with TRBJ1-2; possible D gene TRBD1, 5 bases. The CDR3 is 16 amino acids. Germline V gives CDR1 LNHDA, CDR2 SQIVND (reference sequence). Trimming removed 2 bases from V and 4 bases from J, with 17 bases in between. Full variable domain (remainder filled in from reference TRBV19 and TRBJ1-2): DGGITQSPKYLFRKEGQNVTLSCEQNLNHDAMYWYRQDPGQGLRLIYYSQIVNDFQKGDIAEGYSVSREKKESFPLTVTSAQKNPTAFYLCASSIHRTSGGYGYTFGSGTRLTVV.